The text below deals with one T cell receptor (beta chain). Source study methods: Amplification from reference gene primers served as the basis for estimated nucleated cell counts. Some clones are missing from TCRdb's copy, which holds only in-frame ones; the method was immunoSEQ multiplex PCR. V and J calls and clone size are copied from that table; D and trimming were computed from the DNA. The sample records 250,000 to 350,000 clones, 89% being singletons. The CDR3 contains 16 residues. Trimming cost V 7 bases and J 2 bases, with 18 bases left between them. Germline V lookup: CDR1 LNHDA, CDR2 SQIVND (reference sequence). This specimen belongs to a study of blood T cell repertoires in COVID-19. As for the study in general: The study drew acute and convalescent COVID-19 samples from the United States, Italy and Spain. T cells, B-cell-depleted T cells, or PBMCs provided the cDNA or gDNA that served as material.

The sample comprised peripheral blood. The chain links TRBV19 to TRBJ1-5; D might be TRBD1 (5 bases). This TCR was recovered from a woman in her fifties or sixties with acute or convalescent COVID-19. DNA for the CDR3: TGTGCCAGTACTCACTGGAAGCAGGGTGGCAATCAGCCCCAGCATTTT. This translates into CASTHWKQGGNQPQHF. The full variable domain, in which reference TRBV19 and TRBJ1-5 provide the parts outside the CDR3, is DGGITQSPKYLFRKEGQNVTLSCEQNLNHDAMYWYRQDPGQGLRLIYYSQIVNDFQKGDIAEGYSVSREKKESFPLTVTSAQKNPTAFYLCASTHWKQGGNQPQHFGDGTRLSIL.